This T cell receptor beta chain was retrieved from a study of T cells after yellow fever vaccination. Study findings and constraints: A large majority of primary-vaccination clones showed up again after the booster (roughly 95% CD4, 88% CD8). Weaker, the secondary response had a peak occurring faster, on day 5 versus 15.

Concerning this clonotype: Its antigen is unidentified.

The CDR3 is made up of 14 amino acids. CDR1 is ENHRY and CDR2 is SYGVKD in the germline V gene. V lost 5 bases and J 6 bases, leaving 17 bases between the germline ends. Synthesis of TCR cDNA relied on 5'RACE template switching, which attached a universal primer site and UMIs. MiXCR, applied by TCRdb to the 5' RACE reads, yields one record per CDR3 protein. The table has hundreds of thousands of distinct CDR3 sequences, 13% seen once. This rearrangement joins TRBV10-3 to TRBJ2-7; D might be TRBD2 (5 bases). The clonotype was recovered from a man aged 25 to 45 who received the YFV17D yellow fever vaccine. Sequencing was performed on PBMCs, taken on the day of the yellow fever booster vaccination. The CDR3 DNA sequence: TGTGCCATCAGTAGGGCTGACTATGGAGGCGAGCAGTACTTC. This translates into CAISRADYGGEQYF.